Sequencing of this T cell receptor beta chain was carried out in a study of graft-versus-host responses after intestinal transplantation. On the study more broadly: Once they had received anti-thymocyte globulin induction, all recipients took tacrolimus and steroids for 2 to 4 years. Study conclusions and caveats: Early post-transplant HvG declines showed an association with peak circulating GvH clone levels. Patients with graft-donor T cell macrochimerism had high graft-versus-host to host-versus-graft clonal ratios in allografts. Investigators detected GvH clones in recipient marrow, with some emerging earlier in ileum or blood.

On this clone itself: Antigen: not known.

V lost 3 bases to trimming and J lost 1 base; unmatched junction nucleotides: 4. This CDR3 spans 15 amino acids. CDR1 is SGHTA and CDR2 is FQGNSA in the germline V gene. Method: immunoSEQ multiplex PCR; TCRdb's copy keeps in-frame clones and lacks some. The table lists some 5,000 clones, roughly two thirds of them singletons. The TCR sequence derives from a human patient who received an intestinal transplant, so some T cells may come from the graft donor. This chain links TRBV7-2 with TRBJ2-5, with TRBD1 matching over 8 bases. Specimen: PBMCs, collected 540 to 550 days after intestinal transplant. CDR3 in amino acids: CASSFPTGAQETQYF. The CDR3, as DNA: TGTGCCAGCAGCTTTCCGACAGGGGCCCAAGAGACCCAGTACTTC.